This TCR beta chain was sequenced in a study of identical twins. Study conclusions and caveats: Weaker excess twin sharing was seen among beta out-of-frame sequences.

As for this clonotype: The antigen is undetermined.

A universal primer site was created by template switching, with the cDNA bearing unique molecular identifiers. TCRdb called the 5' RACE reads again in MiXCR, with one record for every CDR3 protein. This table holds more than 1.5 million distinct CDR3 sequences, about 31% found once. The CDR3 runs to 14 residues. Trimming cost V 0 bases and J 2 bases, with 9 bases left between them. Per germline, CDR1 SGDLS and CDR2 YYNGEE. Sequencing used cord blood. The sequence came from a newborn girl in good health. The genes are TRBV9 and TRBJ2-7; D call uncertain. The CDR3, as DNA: TGTGCCAGCAGCGTAGGCCGGTCCGCCTACGAGCAGTACTTC. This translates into CASSVGRSAYEQYF.